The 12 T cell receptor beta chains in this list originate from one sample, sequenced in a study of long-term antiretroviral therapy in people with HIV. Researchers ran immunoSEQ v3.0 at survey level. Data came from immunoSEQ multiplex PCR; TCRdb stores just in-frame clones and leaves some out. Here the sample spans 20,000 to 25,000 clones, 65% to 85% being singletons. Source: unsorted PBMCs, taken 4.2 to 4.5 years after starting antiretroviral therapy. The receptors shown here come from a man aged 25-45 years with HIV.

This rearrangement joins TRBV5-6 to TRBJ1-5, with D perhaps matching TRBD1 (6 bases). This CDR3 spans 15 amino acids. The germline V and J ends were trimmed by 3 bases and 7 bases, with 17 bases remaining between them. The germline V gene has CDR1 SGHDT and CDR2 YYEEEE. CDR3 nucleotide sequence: TGTGCCAGCAGCTGGGAAGGACAGAGGCCCCAGCCCCAGCATTTT. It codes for CASSWEGQRPQPQHF.

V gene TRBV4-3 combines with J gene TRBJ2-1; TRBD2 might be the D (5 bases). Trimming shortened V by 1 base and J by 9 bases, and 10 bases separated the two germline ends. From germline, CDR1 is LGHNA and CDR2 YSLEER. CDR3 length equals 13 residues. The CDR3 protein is CASSQVSAAEQFF. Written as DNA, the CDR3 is TGCGCCAGCAGCCAAGTGTCAGCGGCTGAGCAGTTCTTC.

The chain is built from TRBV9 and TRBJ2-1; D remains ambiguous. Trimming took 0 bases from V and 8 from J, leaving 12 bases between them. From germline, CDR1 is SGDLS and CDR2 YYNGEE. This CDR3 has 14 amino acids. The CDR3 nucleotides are TGTGCCAGCAGCGTAGGGCCCCTGTCCGATGAGCAGTTCTTC. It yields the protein CASSVGPLSDEQFF.

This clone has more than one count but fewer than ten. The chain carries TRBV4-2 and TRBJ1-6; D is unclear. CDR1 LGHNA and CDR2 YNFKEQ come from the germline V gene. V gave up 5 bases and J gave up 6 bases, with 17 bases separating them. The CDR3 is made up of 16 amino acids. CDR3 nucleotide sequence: TGTGCCAGCAGCGAGAGGCCAGACCTGGGTAATTCACCCCTCCACTTT. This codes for CASSERPDLGNSPLHF.

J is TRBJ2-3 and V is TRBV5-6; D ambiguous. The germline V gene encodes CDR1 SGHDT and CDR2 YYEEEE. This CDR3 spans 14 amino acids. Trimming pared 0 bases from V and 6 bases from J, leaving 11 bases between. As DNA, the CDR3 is TGTGCCAGCAGCTTGGCCCGGTCGATCGATACGCAGTATTTT. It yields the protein CASSLARSIDTQYF.

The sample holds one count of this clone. Here the CDR3 reads CASSLRPSGSTDTQYF. In DNA, the CDR3 is TGCGCCAGCAGCTTGAGGCCTAGCGGGAGCACAGATACGCAGTATTTT. The rearrangement joins TRBV5-1 to TRBJ2-3; the match to TRBD2 covers 8 bases. Germline loops: CDR1 SGHRS, CDR2 YFSETQ. Germline trimming cut 1 base from V and 0 bases from J; bases unmatched to any gene: 4. The CDR3 sequence is 16 residues long.

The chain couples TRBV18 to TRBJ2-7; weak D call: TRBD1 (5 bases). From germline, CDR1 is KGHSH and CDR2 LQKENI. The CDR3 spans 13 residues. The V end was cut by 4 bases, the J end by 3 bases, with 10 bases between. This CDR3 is CASSQGAGYEQYF. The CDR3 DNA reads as TGTGCCAGCTCACAAGGGGCTGGCTACGAGCAGTACTTC.

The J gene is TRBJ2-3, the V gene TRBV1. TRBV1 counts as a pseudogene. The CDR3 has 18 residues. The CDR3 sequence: CTSSQALVGTHRGDTQYF. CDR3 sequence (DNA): TGCACCAGCAGCCAAGCTCTTGTTGGGACCCACCGGGGAGATACGCAGTATTTT.

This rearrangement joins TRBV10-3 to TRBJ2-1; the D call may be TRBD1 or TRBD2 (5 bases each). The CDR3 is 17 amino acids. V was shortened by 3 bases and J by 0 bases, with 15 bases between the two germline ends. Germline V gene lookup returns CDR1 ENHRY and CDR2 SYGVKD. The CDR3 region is CAISDGAGGISYNEQFF. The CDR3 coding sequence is TGTGCCATCAGTGACGGGGCGGGCGGTATCTCCTACAATGAGCAGTTCTTC.

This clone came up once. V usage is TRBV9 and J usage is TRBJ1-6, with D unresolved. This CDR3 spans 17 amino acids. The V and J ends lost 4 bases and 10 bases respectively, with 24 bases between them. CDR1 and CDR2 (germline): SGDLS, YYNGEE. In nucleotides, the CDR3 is TGTGCCAGCAGCCCCTACTCCCGGATCGAAGGATACTCACCCCTCCACTTT. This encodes CASSPYSRIEGYSPLHF.

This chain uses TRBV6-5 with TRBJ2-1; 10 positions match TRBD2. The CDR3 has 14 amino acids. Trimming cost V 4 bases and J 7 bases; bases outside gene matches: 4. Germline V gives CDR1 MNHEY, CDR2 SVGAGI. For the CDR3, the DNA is TGTGCCAGCAGTTCTAGCGGGAGTGGAAATGAGCAGTTCTTC. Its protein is CASSSSGSGNEQFF.

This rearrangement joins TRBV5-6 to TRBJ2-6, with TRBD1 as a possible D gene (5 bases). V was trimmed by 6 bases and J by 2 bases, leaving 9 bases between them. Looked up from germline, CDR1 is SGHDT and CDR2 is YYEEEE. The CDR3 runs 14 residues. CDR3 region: CASTSGTGANVLTF. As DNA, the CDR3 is TGTGCCAGCACCTCAGGGACTGGGGCCAACGTCCTGACTTTC.